This T cell receptor (beta chain) stems from a study of regulatory T cells in long-lasting Graves disease. Researchers made TCR beta libraries by using iRepertoire HTBI primers and running Arm-PCR on CDR3 regions. TCRdb re-called the multiplex PCR reads through MiXCR, storing one row per CDR3 protein. Of about 440,000 distinct CDR3 sequences in the sample, around 15% were seen once. The ends were cut back, 7 bases at V and 5 bases at J, with 12 bases in the middle. This CDR3 is 14 amino acids long. Looked up from germline, CDR1 is LNHDA and CDR2 is SQIVND (reference sequence). Indicated time point: newly diagnosed GD, antithyroid drugs for less than 3 months. The TCR library used RNA extracted from PBMCs. Study results and caveats: Persistent disease was associated with favored TRBV28 usage and with favored use of TRBJ1-2 and TRBJ2-5.

A word on this clonotype: Its target is not known.

These sequences were also reported in another study, on T cells in Graves' hyperthyroidism and ophthalmopathy. From that study: The HTBI primer set drove a first-round RT-PCR of the TCR CDR3. Blood also showed most of the thyroid clonotypes that were expanded above 0.001.

The source was peripheral blood mononuclear cells (PBMCs), collected at new diagnosis, from a patient treated with antithyroid drugs. The chain combines TRBV19 with TRBJ2-6; perhaps TRBD1 as D (6 bases). The TCR originated in a woman in her 30s with Graves disease. CDR3 sequence: CASTWTERANVLTF. The CDR3 DNA reads as TGTGCCAGTACCTGGACAGAGAGGGCCAACGTCCTGACTTTC.